This TCR beta chain was recovered during a study of graft-versus-host responses after intestinal transplantation. Study in general: Among the recipients, all got anti-thymocyte globulin induction and then tacrolimus and steroids for about 3 years. Whole-study results and caveats: Early post-transplant falls in HvG clones accompanied the peak levels of circulating GvH clones. Allografts from individuals with graft-donor T cell macrochimerism displayed high graft-versus-host to host-versus-graft clonal ratios. Recipient marrow harbored GvH clones, some of which surfaced first in ileum or blood.

TCRdb keeps only in-frame clones here, not all; method: immunoSEQ multiplex PCR. The table lists some 100,000 clones, around nine tenths of them singletons. Germline loops: CDR1 SEHNR, CDR2 FQNEAQ (reference sequence). V gave up 5 bases and J gave up 2 bases, with 10 bases separating them. CDR3 length: 13 residues. Regarding this clone: The antigen remains unidentified.

The specimen comprised unstimulated CD8+ T cells sorted from spleen or lymph node cells, sampled before intestinal transplant. This chain uses TRBV7-9 with TRBJ2-7; perhaps TRBD1 as D (5 bases). The clonotype comes from a human donor who received an intestinal transplant. This chain's CDR3 is CASSADKAYEQYF. CDR3 nucleotides: TGTGCCAGCAGCGCGGACAAGGCCTACGAGCAGTACTTC. Combining the CDR3 with reference TRBV7-9 and TRBJ2-7 gives the whole variable domain DTGVSQNPRHKITKRGQNVTFRCDPISEHNRLYWYRQTLGQGPEFLTYFQNEAQLEKSRLLSDRFSAERPKGSFSTLEIQRTEQGDSAMYLCASSADKAYEQYFGPGTRLTVT.